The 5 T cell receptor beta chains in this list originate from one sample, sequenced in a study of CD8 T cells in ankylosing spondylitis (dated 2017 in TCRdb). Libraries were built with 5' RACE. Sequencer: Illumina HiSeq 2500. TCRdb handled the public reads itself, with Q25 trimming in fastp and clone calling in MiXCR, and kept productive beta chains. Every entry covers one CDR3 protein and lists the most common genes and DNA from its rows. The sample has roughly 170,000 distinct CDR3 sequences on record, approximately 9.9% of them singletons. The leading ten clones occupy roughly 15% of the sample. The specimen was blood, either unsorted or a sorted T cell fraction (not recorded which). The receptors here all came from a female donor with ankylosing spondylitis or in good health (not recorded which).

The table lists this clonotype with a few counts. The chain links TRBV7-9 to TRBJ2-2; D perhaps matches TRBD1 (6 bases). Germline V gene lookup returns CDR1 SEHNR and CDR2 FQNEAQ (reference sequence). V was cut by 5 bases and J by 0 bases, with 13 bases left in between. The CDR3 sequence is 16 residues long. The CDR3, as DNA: TGTGCCAGCAGCCACACCGGGACAACGAACACCGGGGAGCTGTTTTTT. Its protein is CASSHTGTTNTGELFF.

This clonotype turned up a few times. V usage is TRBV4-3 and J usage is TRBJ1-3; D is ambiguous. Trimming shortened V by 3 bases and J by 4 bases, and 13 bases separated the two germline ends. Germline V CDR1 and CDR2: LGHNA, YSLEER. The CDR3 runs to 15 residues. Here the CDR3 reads CASSQTILSGNTIYF. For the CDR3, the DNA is TGCGCCAGCAGCCAGACAATCCTTTCGGGAAACACCATATATTTT.

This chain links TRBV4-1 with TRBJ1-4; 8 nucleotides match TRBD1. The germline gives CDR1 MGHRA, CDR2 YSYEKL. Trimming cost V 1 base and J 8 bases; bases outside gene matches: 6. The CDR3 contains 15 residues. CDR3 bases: TGCGCCAGCAGCCAAGTCGGACAGGGTCTGGAAAAACTGTTTTTT. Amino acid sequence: CASSQVGQGLEKLFF.

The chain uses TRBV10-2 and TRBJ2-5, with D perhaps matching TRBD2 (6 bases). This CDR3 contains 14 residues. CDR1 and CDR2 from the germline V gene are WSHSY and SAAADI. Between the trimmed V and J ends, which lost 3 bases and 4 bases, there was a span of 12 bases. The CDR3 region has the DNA TGCGCCAGCAGTGAAGGCGGGACCGGAGAGACCCAGTACTTC. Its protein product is CASSEGGTGETQYF.

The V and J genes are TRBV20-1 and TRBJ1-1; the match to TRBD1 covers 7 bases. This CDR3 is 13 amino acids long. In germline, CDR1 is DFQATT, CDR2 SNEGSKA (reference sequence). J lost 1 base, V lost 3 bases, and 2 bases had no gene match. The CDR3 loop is CSARWTGNTEAFF. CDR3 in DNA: TGCAGTGCTAGGTGGACAGGGAACACTGAAGCTTTCTTT.